This TCR beta chain was identified in a study of PD-1 blockade in classical Hodgkin lymphoma. Study-level background: Nivolumab was administered to patients intravenously at 3 mg/kg every 2 weeks. General study results and limits: With CD4+ cells, TCR diversity rose significantly by C4D1, but not with CD8+ cells. Patients with an early start, nivolumab under 1 year after ASCT, were excluded. Relapsed/refractory patients reportedly had the lowest baseline TCR diversity, below newly diagnosed patients, who were below healthy donors.

In regard to this clone: Its antigen is undetermined.

Measured with immunoSEQ multiplex PCR; TCRdb has only the in-frame clones, and not every one. The data contain about 97,000 clones, over 80% of them singletons. Each patient relapsed following autologous stem cell transplantation, and prior brentuximab vedotin exposure differed. This specimen was peripheral blood mononuclear cells (PBMCs), taken at baseline. The TCR comes from a human donor with classical Hodgkin lymphoma.

The CDR3 loop reads CASSLEGQETQYF. The CDR3 bases are TGTGCCAGCAGCTTGGAGGGACAAGAGACCCAGTACTTC. This rearrangement joins TRBV5-5 to TRBJ2-5; D not certain. This CDR3 region has 13 residues. V dropped 0 bases and J dropped 2 bases, with 5 bases sitting between them. Germline loops: CDR1 SGHKS, CDR2 YYEKEE (reference sequence).